Listed here are 23 T cell receptor beta chains from one sample, sequenced in a study of cytomegalovirus exposure and HLA in healthy donors. Sequencing used immunoSEQ multiplex PCR; TCRdb keeps in-frame clones, though not all of them. The profile shows a few hundred thousand clones, about nine tenths of them singletons. Sequencing was carried out using PBMCs. The origin of the receptors is a woman between 18 and 29 years old in good health and CMV-seronegative.

V is TRBV7-2 and J is TRBJ1-1, with TRBD1 identical over 7 bases. The CDR3 length is 11 residues. Trimming removed 4 bases from V and 10 bases from J; junction bases left unmatched: 3. Germline V gives CDR1 SGHTA, CDR2 FQGNSA. The CDR3 DNA is TGTGCCAGCAGCTCTCAGGGGGGAGCTTTCTTT. Residues: CASSSQGGAFF.

The genes are TRBV27 and TRBJ2-1; D might be TRBD2 (5 bases). Germline lookup yields CDR1 MNHEY and CDR2 SMNVEV (reference sequence). This CDR3 spans 14 amino acids. V lost 0 bases, J lost 6 bases, and 9 bases lay in between. This CDR3 is CASSLSRGGNEQFF. Written as DNA, the CDR3 is TGTGCCAGCAGTTTATCCCGGGGTGGCAATGAGCAGTTCTTC.

V is TRBV6-1 and J is TRBJ2-2, with D perhaps matching TRBD1 (5 bases). The CDR3 sequence is 15 residues long. CDR1 and CDR2 (germline): MNHNS, SASEGT. The V end was cut by 1 base, the J end by 4 bases, with 10 bases between. The CDR3 DNA is TGTGCCAGCAGTGAAGGGCTAGGGGTCACCGGGGAGCTGTTTTTT. Translating gives CASSEGLGVTGELFF.

This clone came up a few times. This sequence joins TRBV25-1 and TRBJ1-1, with D perhaps matching TRBD1 (6 bases). The CDR3 is 11 amino acids. Trimming took 6 bases from V and 11 from J, leaving 13 bases between them. Germline-derived CDR1 and CDR2 are MGHDK and SYGVNS. The CDR3 here is CASRGGVYAFF. For the CDR3, the DNA is TGTGCCAGCAGAGGGGGGGTATACGCTTTCTTT.

A few counts support this clone. The V call is TRBV27, the J call TRBJ2-7; no reliable D call. V lost 5 bases, J lost 4 bases, and 9 bases lay in between. The CDR3 has 12 amino acids. From germline, CDR1 is MNHEY and CDR2 SMNVEV (reference sequence). DNA of the CDR3: TGTGCCAGCAGTACCGCAGGTTACGAGCAGTACTTC. Encoded protein: CASSTAGYEQYF.

The chain carries TRBV7-2 and TRBJ2-3; 12 bases align to TRBD2. V lost 5 bases and J lost 5; bases outside the gene matches: 8. Germline CDR1 SGHTA, CDR2 FQGNSA. The CDR3 contains 16 residues. CDR3 DNA sequence: TGTGCCAGCAGCCCTGCTAGCGGGAGGGCCGGAGATACGCAGTATTTT. It yields the protein CASSPASGRAGDTQYF.

This chain joins TRBV30 and TRBJ2-1; possible D gene TRBD2, 5 bases. CDR3 length: 15 residues. V was cut by 4 bases and J by 9 bases, with 22 bases left in between. Germline V gene sequence: CDR1 GTSNPN, CDR2 SVGIG (reference sequence). Written as DNA, the CDR3 is TGTGCCTGGATGATTGGGGAGTCCCCGTTAGGTGAGCAGTTCTTC. Protein sequence: CAWMIGESPLGEQFF.

This chain links TRBV7-9 with TRBJ1-6, with TRBD1 matching over 8 bases. In germline, CDR1 is SEHNR, CDR2 FQNEAQ (reference sequence). The CDR3 consists of 16 residues. The junction had 8 bases not matched to a gene; V was cut back by 10 bases and J by 0 bases. CDR3 DNA: TGTGCCACCGCGCAGGGGGCAGCCTCCTATAATTCACCCCTCCACTTT. The encoded protein is CATAQGAASYNSPLHF.

The CDR3 DNA follows: TGTGCCAGCAGCTTGACAGGTGCTAGCTCCTACGAGCAGTACTTC. Residues: CASSLTGASSYEQYF. The chain recombines TRBV5-5 with TRBJ2-7, with D possibly matching TRBD1 (5 bases). The V gene lost 1 base and the J gene lost 0 bases, with 11 bases spanning the gap. The CDR3 has 15 amino acids. Germline V gene lookup returns CDR1 SGHKS and CDR2 YYEKEE (reference sequence).

The chain is built from TRBV2 and TRBJ1-1, with 8 nucleotides matching TRBD1. Germline CDR1 is SNHLY and CDR2 is FYNNEI. The CDR3 sequence is 12 residues long. With 5 bases clipped from V and 10 bases from J, the junction kept 6 bases outside the gene matches. CDR3 region: CASSYGQGRAFF. In DNA form, the CDR3 reads TGTGCCAGCAGTTATGGACAGGGCCGAGCTTTCTTT.

V and J are TRBV5-6 and TRBJ1-5, with TRBD1 as a possible D gene (5 bases). Germline V gene sequence: CDR1 SGHDT, CDR2 YYEEEE. Trimming pared 0 bases from V and 2 bases from J, leaving 6 bases between. The CDR3 has 14 amino acids. The CDR3 DNA reads as TGTGCCAGCAGCTTGGAAGGGGGCAATCAGCCCCAGCATTTT. It specifies CASSLEGGNQPQHF.

The V and J genes are TRBV7-9 and TRBJ2-3, with 9 nucleotides matching TRBD1. This CDR3 region has 14 residues. Trimming took 3 bases from V and 3 from J; bases not matched to a gene: 1. Germline lookup yields CDR1 SEHNR and CDR2 FQNEAQ (reference sequence). DNA of the CDR3: TGTGCCAGCAGCTTGGACAGGGGAACAGATACGCAGTATTTT. Translation gives CASSLDRGTDTQYF.

The V gene is TRBV5-6, the J gene TRBJ2-2; the D gene is possibly TRBD2 (5 bases). This CDR3 comprises 13 residues. Germline CDR1 reads SGHDT; CDR2 reads YYEEEE. Trimming took off 3 bases at V and 7 bases at J, with 10 bases between the two ends. This CDR3 is CASSWRPGGELFF. The CDR3, as DNA: TGTGCCAGCAGCTGGAGGCCAGGCGGGGAGCTGTTTTTT.

This chain links TRBV4-1 with TRBJ2-5; possibly TRBD1 for D (6 bases). V shed 2 bases and J shed 0 bases, with 19 bases lying between them. The CDR3 covers 18 residues. Germline V CDR1 and CDR2: MGHRA, YSYEKL. The CDR3 DNA reads TGCGCCAGCAGCCAACCGACAGGAATAAGGGGGTACCAAGAGACCCAGTACTTC. As protein: CASSQPTGIRGYQETQYF.

The rearrangement links TRBV14 to TRBJ2-1; the D gene is possibly TRBD1 (5 bases). The CDR3 totals 13 residues. The V gene lost 1 base and the J gene lost 9 bases, with 10 bases spanning the gap. The germline V gene encodes CDR1 SGHDN and CDR2 FVKESK. CDR3 protein: CASSQGARAEQFF. Written as DNA, the CDR3 is TGTGCCAGCAGCCAAGGAGCCAGGGCTGAGCAGTTCTTC.

J is TRBJ2-4 and V is TRBV11-2; D is ambiguous. The V gene's germline CDR1 is SGHAT and CDR2 FQNNGV. The CDR3 consists of 11 residues. Between the trimmed V and J ends, which lost 5 bases and 9 bases, there was a span of 8 bases. The chain's CDR3 is CASSAYGIQYF. The CDR3 DNA sequence: TGTGCCAGCAGCGCCTACGGCATTCAGTACTTC.

V usage is TRBV4-1 and J usage is TRBJ2-7; the D is unclear. CDR1 and CDR2 (germline): MGHRA, YSYEKL. The CDR3 loop spans 12 amino acids. Trimming stripped 1 base from V and 7 bases from J, with 8 bases between. The CDR3 DNA sequence: TGCGCCAGCAGCCAAGGTAACCGGGAGCAGTACTTC. This gives the protein CASSQGNREQYF.

This clone was detected a few times. The chain combines TRBV5-4 with TRBJ1-2; TRBD1 might be the D (6 bases). Germline V gene data show CDR1 as SGHNT and CDR2 as YYREEE (reference sequence). Trimming left V 3 bases short and J 4 bases short, with 10 bases between. The length of the CDR3 is 13 residues. CDR3 in amino acids: CASSSRGGYGYTF. Written as DNA, the CDR3 is TGTGCCAGCAGCTCGAGGGGGGGCTATGGCTACACCTTC.

The chain employs TRBV7-2 and TRBJ1-2; TRBD1 might be the D (6 bases). Trimming removed 1 base from V and 5 bases from J, with 17 bases in between. Germline V gives CDR1 SGHTA, CDR2 FQGNSA. The CDR3 totals 16 residues. The CDR3 sequence is CASSLGLSRGPYGYTF. DNA of the CDR3: TGTGCCAGCAGCTTAGGATTGTCCAGGGGTCCTTATGGCTACACCTTC.

The genes are TRBV21-1 and TRBJ1-1; the listed D gene, TRBD1, was not tested against the DNA. TRBV21-1 is noted as a pseudogene. The CDR3 has 13 residues. The CDR3 region has the DNA TGTGCCAGCAGGGGCAGGGGGGAAGCTGAAGCTTTCTTT. Encoded protein: CASRGRGEAEAFF.

The V gene is TRBV9, the J gene TRBJ2-2; 7 nucleotides agree with TRBD2. CDR3 length: 15 residues. The V gene's germline CDR1 is SGDLS and CDR2 YYNGEE. J gave up 7 bases and V 1 base, and 7 bases lay outside the gene matches. The CDR3 region has the DNA TGTGCCAGCAGCGTACGGGCGGGAGCGGGCGGGGAGCTGTTTTTT. It encodes CASSVRAGAGGELFF.

This chain links TRBV6-5 with TRBJ2-7, with TRBD2 matching over 7 bases. Unmatched junction bases numbered 6, after V lost 2 bases and J lost 2 bases. The germline CDR1 and CDR2 sequences are MNHEY and SVGAGI. The CDR3 has 15 amino acids. The CDR3: CASSYRLAETYEQYF. CDR3 nucleotides: TGTGCCAGCAGTTACCGACTAGCCGAGACCTACGAGCAGTACTTC.

The chain combines TRBV28 with TRBJ2-7; D uncertain. Germline V gives CDR1 MDHEN, CDR2 SYDVKM. The CDR3 covers 19 residues. With 3 bases removed from V and 0 bases from J, the gap between germline ends came to 24 bases. DNA of the CDR3: TGTGCCAGCAGTTTCCCAGGCCGTACTGAAGATCTTCCCTCCTACGAGCAGTACTTC. This encodes CASSFPGRTEDLPSYEQYF.